A single sample gave rise to the 11 T cell receptor beta chains below, sequenced in a study of blood T cell repertoires in COVID-19. TCRdb's copy holds only in-frame clones and misses some; the assay was immunoSEQ multiplex PCR. The data contain about 130,000 clones, approximately 78% of them seen just once; the ten biggest clones take up approximately 10%. Sequencing was carried out using peripheral blood. Receptors were obtained from a man in his 60s who had recovered from COVID-19.

The chain joins TRBV9 to TRBJ1-1; 9 nucleotides align to TRBD1. CDR1 is SGDLS and CDR2 is YYNGEE in the germline V gene. The CDR3 spans 15 residues. V lost 1 base, J lost 4 bases, and 5 bases stayed unmatched. CDR3 in amino acids: CASSVLDRGGTEAFF. In DNA, the CDR3 is TGTGCCAGCAGCGTATTGGACAGGGGAGGCACTGAAGCTTTCTTT.

V is TRBV5-8 and J is TRBJ2-1; the match to TRBD2 covers 12 bases. Germline CDR1 is SGHTS and CDR2 is YDEGEE. The CDR3 totals 14 residues. After removal of 4 bases from V and 13 bases from J, the junction contained 9 bases not matched to a gene. In DNA, the CDR3 is TGTGCCAGCAGCCTCCCCGGACTAGCGGGGATTCAGTTCTTC. Translating gives CASSLPGLAGIQFF.

The gene calls are TRBV7-2 and TRBJ2-1, with 12 bases that match TRBD2. V lost 4 bases and J lost 0; bases outside the gene matches: 1. Germline V gene data show CDR1 as SGHTA and CDR2 as FQGNSA. The CDR3 runs 16 residues. The CDR3 DNA sequence: TGTGCCAGCAGCTCTAGCGGGGGGGCCTCCTACAATGAGCAGTTCTTC. Protein: CASSSSGGASYNEQFF.

The chain joins TRBV11-2 to TRBJ2-7; D not certain. The CDR3 is 15 amino acids. Looked up from germline, CDR1 is SGHAT and CDR2 is FQNNGV. The V end was cut by 4 bases, the J end by 2 bases, with 15 bases between. The DNA of the CDR3 is TGTGCCAGCAGCTCCCCGGCAGCGAGGACCTACGAGCAGTACTTC. This encodes CASSSPAARTYEQYF.

The V gene is TRBV28, the J gene TRBJ1-1; TRBD1 is a possible D gene (6 bases). Germline lookup yields CDR1 MDHEN and CDR2 SYDVKM. The CDR3 sequence is 14 residues long. The ends were cut back, 5 bases at V and 2 bases at J, with 12 bases in the middle. The CDR3 region is CASSATGQNTEAFF. CDR3 bases: TGTGCCAGCAGTGCCACGGGACAAAACACTGAAGCTTTCTTT. The variable domain in full, with the rest retrieved from reference TRBV28 and TRBJ1-1, is DVKVTQSSRYLVKRTGEKVFLECVQDMDHENMFWYRQDPGLGLRLIYFSYDVKMKEKGDIPEGYSVSREKKERFSLILESASTNQTSMYLCASSATGQNTEAFFGQGTRLTVV.

V gene TRBV5-1 combines with J gene TRBJ2-5, with D possibly being TRBD1 (5 bases). The V gene's germline CDR1 is SGHRS and CDR2 YFSETQ. Deletions cut 2 bases from V and 4 bases from J, with 12 bases between. There are 14 residues in the CDR3. As DNA, the CDR3 is TGCGCCAGCAGCTTTCCAGGGCAGTCAGAGACCCAGTACTTC. Amino acids: CASSFPGQSETQYF.

The J gene is TRBJ2-2, the V gene TRBV28; TRBD2 agrees at 12 bases. The V gene end was trimmed by 5 bases and the J gene end by 6 bases; junction bases not matched to a gene: 4. This CDR3 is 15 amino acids long. From germline, CDR1 is MDHEN and CDR2 SYDVKM. The CDR3 is CASSPPSGRAGELFF. The DNA of the CDR3 is TGTGCCAGCAGTCCCCCTAGCGGGAGGGCCGGGGAGCTGTTTTTT.

In this sample, this clone turned up once. The chain carries TRBV27 and TRBJ1-6, with 7 bases aligning to TRBD1. Germline CDR1 MNHEY, CDR2 SMNVEV (reference sequence). Unmatched junction bases numbered 3, after V lost 2 bases and J lost 5 bases. The length of the CDR3 is 15 residues. The CDR3 DNA reads as TGTGCCAGCAGTTTAGGGCAGGGGGATAATTCACCCCTCCACTTT. Translation: CASSLGQGDNSPLHF.

CDR3 sequence: CASSRQGSTYEQYF. The CDR3 DNA sequence: TGTGCCAGCAGCCGACAGGGTTCTACCTACGAGCAGTACTTC. This chain links TRBV7-9 with TRBJ2-7; 7 positions agree with TRBD1. The germline V gene encodes CDR1 SEHNR and CDR2 FQNEAQ (reference sequence). V lost 5 bases, J lost 2 bases, and 6 bases stayed unmatched. The CDR3 extends over 14 amino acids.

The chain links TRBV19 to TRBJ1-2; 9 bases fit TRBD1. The CDR3 consists of 14 residues. The germline V gene has CDR1 LNHDA and CDR2 SQIVND (reference sequence). The trim removed 4 bases at V and 2 bases at J, leaving 2 bases unmatched. The CDR3 nucleotides read TGTGCCAGTAGTACAGGACAGGGGAACTATGGCTACACCTTC. It encodes CASSTGQGNYGYTF.

The chain joins TRBV6-6 to TRBJ1-5, with TRBD1 matching 9 bases. The trim removed 5 bases at V and 5 bases at J, leaving 16 bases unmatched. Per the germline V gene, CDR1 is MNHNY and CDR2 is SVGAGI (reference sequence). The CDR3 length is 18 residues. The CDR3 DNA reads TGTGCCAGCAGTCCAACTATGTTACGGGACAGGGTTGATCAGCCCCAGCATTTT. Its protein product is CASSPTMLRDRVDQPQHF.